This entry describes one T cell receptor beta chain. The record originates from a study of T cell changes during pregnancy in multiple sclerosis. The CDR3 is made up of 18 amino acids. V was clipped by 2 bases and J by 7 bases; unmatched bases: 17. Germline assignment: CDR1 SGHNT and CDR2 YYREEE (reference sequence). Produced via immunoSEQ multiplex PCR; TCRdb's table is partial and in-frame only. The sample has 100,000 or so clones, 80% to 95% seen once; the top ten hold less than 4.5%. This TCR was recovered from a female donor with multiple sclerosis, enrolled in a pregnancy study. The source was peripheral blood, collected after pregnancy. The chain uses TRBV5-4 and TRBJ2-2; TRBD2 matches at 7 bases. CDR3: CASSFDLVSGAVGGELFF. CDR3 bases: TGTGCCAGCAGCTTTGACTTGGTGAGCGGGGCGGTCGGCGGGGAGCTGTTTTTT.